The clone carrying this T cell receptor (beta chain) was picked up many times. Its antigen is not identified. Germline CDR1 is SGHVS and CDR2 is FNYEAQ. J lost 5 bases, V lost 0 bases, and 10 bases had no gene match. The CDR3 is 17 residues long. Template-switching 5'RACE yielded the TCR cDNA; a universal primer site and UMIs were added in the process. TCRdb re-derived calls from the 5' RACE reads in MiXCR, one entry per CDR3 protein. The sample shows more than 450,000 distinct CDR3 sequences, just over 20% of them seen only once. These data originate in a study of T cells after yellow fever vaccination. Study-level results: The secondary response peaked faster, at day 5 versus 15, but was weaker. Reappearance after the booster was observed for most primary-vaccination clones (roughly 97% CD4, roughly 90% CD8).

The source was PBMCs, collected 21 days after the first yellow fever vaccination. This TCR was recovered from a man between 18 and 29 years old who received the YFV17D yellow fever vaccine. The gene calls are TRBV7-6 and TRBJ2-7; 10 nucleotides agree with TRBD2. Here the CDR3 DNA reads TGTGCCAGCAGCTTAGCGTTGTGGAGCGGGGGGGTCCACGAGCAGTACTTC. Its translation: CASSLALWSGGVHEQYF.